The 27 T cell receptor beta chains listed next were all sequenced from one sample in a study of T cell responses to AZD1222 COVID-19 vaccine. Assay used: immunoSEQ multiplex PCR; TCRdb lists only in-frame clones, some missing. Of about 86,000 clones in the sample, about 92% were seen once. The starting material was peripheral blood, obtained 28 days after the second AZD1222 dose. The receptors were gathered from an adult who received the AZD1222 COVID-19 vaccine.

The chain joins TRBV7-6 to TRBJ1-1, with D hard to call. The V and J ends lost 1 base and 3 bases respectively, with 6 bases between them. The CDR3 runs 13 residues. In germline, CDR1 is SGHVS, CDR2 FNYEAQ. This CDR3 is CASSLDPYTEAFF. The CDR3 nucleotides read TGTGCCAGCAGCTTAGATCCCTACACTGAAGCTTTCTTT.

This chain joins TRBV15 and TRBJ2-6, with TRBD1 as a possible D gene (5 bases). This CDR3 is 15 amino acids long. Germline-derived CDR1 and CDR2 are LNHNV and YYDKDF (reference sequence). Trimming shortened V by 1 base and J by 4 bases, and 8 bases separated the two germline ends. This CDR3 is CATSRGRQGANVLTF. Written as DNA, the CDR3 is TGTGCCACCAGCAGAGGCAGACAGGGGGCCAACGTCCTGACTTTC.

This clone was observed a few times. J is TRBJ1-2 and V is TRBV5-6; 7 bases match TRBD1. CDR3 size: 13 residues. Germline CDR1 is SGHDT and CDR2 is YYEEEE. With 4 bases clipped from V and 4 bases from J, the junction kept 4 bases outside the gene matches. CDR3 in amino acids: CASSLGTAYGYTF. In nucleotides, the CDR3 is TGTGCCAGCAGCCTTGGGACAGCCTATGGCTACACCTTC. The entire variable domain, with the rest obtained from reference TRBV5-6 and TRBJ1-2, is as follows: DAGVTQSPTHLIKTRGQQVTLRCSPKSGHDTVSWYQQALGQGPQFIFQYYEEEERQRGNFPDRFSGHQFPNYSSELNVNALLLGDSALYLCASSLGTAYGYTFGSGTRLTVV.

The chain is built from TRBV2 and TRBJ2-7; D might be TRBD1 (5 bases). The CDR3 has 14 residues. CDR1 is SNHLY and CDR2 is FYNNEI in the germline V gene. With 3 bases removed from V and 1 base from J, the gap between germline ends came to 10 bases. As DNA, the CDR3 is TGTGCCAGCAGTGAGCCAGGGTTGTCCTACGAGCAGTACGTC. It encodes CASSEPGLSYEQYV.

This clone was observed a few times. The V gene is TRBV7-9, the J gene TRBJ2-7; D gene uncertain. The germline V and J ends were trimmed by 5 bases and 7 bases, with 12 bases remaining between them. This CDR3 contains 12 residues. CDR1 and CDR2 (germline): SEHNR, FQNEAQ (reference sequence). Here the CDR3 reads CASSRRAGEQYF. The CDR3 DNA sequence: TGTGCCAGCAGCCGCAGAGCCGGAGAGCAGTACTTC.

The chain is built from TRBV7-9 and TRBJ2-2; D gene uncertain. In germline, CDR1 is SEHNR, CDR2 FQNEAQ (reference sequence). This CDR3 contains 15 residues. The V end lost 5 bases, the J end lost 3 bases, and 13 bases lay between the germline ends. The chain's CDR3 is CASSQKTADTGELFF. CDR3 nucleotides: TGTGCCAGCAGCCAAAAGACGGCCGACACCGGGGAGCTGTTTTTT.

The chain joins TRBV5-1 to TRBJ2-5; tentatively, D is TRBD1 (6 bases). Deletions cut 7 bases from V and 3 bases from J, with 13 bases between. Per the germline V gene, CDR1 is SGHRS and CDR2 is YFSETQ. The CDR3 is 13 residues long. In DNA form, the CDR3 reads TGCGCCAGCTCTACTAGGACAGAAGAGACCCAGTACTTC. Translated, it gives CASSTRTEETQYF.

Here the CDR3 DNA reads TGTGCCAGCAGTTACGGTGGGGACAGAACAAATGAGCAGTACTTC. Translating gives CASSYGGDRTNEQYF. The chain carries TRBV6-2 or TRBV6-3 and TRBJ2-7; TRBD1 matches 7 bases. Trimming took 2 bases from V and 7 from J; bases not matched to a gene: 11. Germline CDR1 and CDR2: MNHEY and SVGEGT. CDR3 length: 15 amino acids.

The chain has TRBV19 and TRBJ1-4, with D hard to call. This CDR3 region has 17 residues. Germline CDR1 reads LNHDA; CDR2 reads SQIVND (reference sequence). The V gene lost 5 bases and the J gene lost 0 bases, with 16 bases spanning the gap. This CDR3 reads CASSPGEPFATNEKLFF. CDR3 sequence (DNA): TGTGCCAGTAGTCCTGGCGAGCCCTTTGCAACTAATGAAAAACTGTTTTTT.

The chain uses TRBV19 and TRBJ2-6, with 9 bases that match TRBD1. Germline lookup yields CDR1 LNHDA and CDR2 SQIVND (reference sequence). The CDR3 loop spans 20 amino acids. With V trimmed by 5 bases and J by 2 bases, 16 bases remained unmatched. CDR3 sequence: CASSPRGTGFRGPGANVLTF. The CDR3 coding sequence is TGTGCCAGTAGTCCGCGTGGGACAGGGTTTAGAGGCCCTGGGGCCAACGTCCTGACTTTC.

The V call is TRBV19, the J call TRBJ2-7; tentative D call: TRBD2 (6 bases). CDR3 length equals 15 residues. Trimming removed 5 bases from V and 0 bases from J, with 14 bases in between. The germline V gene has CDR1 LNHDA and CDR2 SQIVND (reference sequence). The CDR3 here is CASSLRERDSYEQYF. CDR3 nucleotides: TGTGCCAGTAGTCTGCGGGAAAGGGACTCCTACGAGCAGTACTTC.

This chain joins TRBV5-1 and TRBJ1-1; tentative D call: TRBD1 (5 bases). This CDR3 spans 13 amino acids. The germline V gene encodes CDR1 SGHRS and CDR2 YFSETQ. The V gene lost 2 bases and the J gene lost 2 bases, with 7 bases spanning the gap. The CDR3 region has the DNA TGCGCCAGCAGCTTCGGGGCAAACACTGAAGCTTTCTTT. Its translation: CASSFGANTEAFF.

The chain couples TRBV4-2 to TRBJ2-2; 7 nucleotides match TRBD1. The CDR3 runs 14 residues. The V gene's germline CDR1 is LGHNA and CDR2 YNFKEQ. Trimming took 4 bases from V and 3 from J; bases not matched to a gene: 2. The CDR3: CASSPGQHTGELFF. DNA of the CDR3: TGTGCCAGCAGCCCGGGACAGCACACCGGGGAGCTGTTTTTT.

The CDR3 DNA reads TGTGCCAGCAGCTTAGTGTCAGGAGCCTACGAGCAGTACTTC. It codes for CASSLVSGAYEQYF. This chain links TRBV7-9 with TRBJ2-7; D not certain. This CDR3 region has 14 residues. V lost 1 base and J 2 bases, leaving 9 bases between the germline ends. CDR1 SEHNR and CDR2 FQNEAQ come from the germline V gene (reference sequence).

The gene calls are TRBV18 and TRBJ2-1; 8 nucleotides match TRBD2. The CDR3 contains 17 residues. In germline, CDR1 is KGHSH, CDR2 LQKENI. Unmatched junction bases numbered 10, after V lost 5 bases and J lost 1 base. This CDR3 is CASSAYGGAGSYNEQFF. DNA of the CDR3: TGTGCCAGCTCAGCGTACGGGGGGGCCGGGTCCTACAATGAGCAGTTCTTC.

Details on this clone: One end of the junction varies from germline; a read error may be responsible. The J gene is TRBJ2-5, the V gene TRBV5-6, with 12 bases matching TRBD2. The CDR3 contains 14 residues. Looked up from germline, CDR1 is SGHDT and CDR2 is YYEEEE. The CDR3: CASSFEGLAGPQDF. The CDR3 DNA is TGTGCCAGCTCATTTGAGGGACTAGCGGGCCCCCAGGACTTC.

CDR3 residues: CASSPIGGGTEAFF. DNA of the CDR3: TGCGCCAGCAGCCCTATTGGTGGGGGTACTGAAGCTTTCTTT. The rearrangement links TRBV5-1 to TRBJ1-1; maybe TRBD1 (5 bases). Germline CDR1 is SGHRS and CDR2 is YFSETQ. The CDR3 is made up of 14 amino acids. Trimming cost V 4 bases and J 5 bases, with 15 bases left between them.

The chain combines TRBV6-5 with TRBJ1-6; the D is unclear. The CDR3 length is 16 residues. V lost 2 bases and J lost 5, with 13 bases in between. Germline assignment: CDR1 MNHEY and CDR2 SVGAGI. The CDR3 DNA sequence: TGTGCCAGCAGTTACACGGCACACCCCAATAATTCACCCCTCCACTTT. Protein product: CASSYTAHPNNSPLHF.

The chain combines TRBV11-2 with TRBJ1-5; 8 nucleotides line up with TRBD1. V lost 5 bases to trimming and J lost 2 bases; unmatched junction nucleotides: 5. The CDR3 runs 15 residues. Germline CDR1 is SGHAT and CDR2 is FQNNGV. The CDR3 nucleotides read TGTGCCAGCAGCCCCACAGGGGGTGGCAATCAGCCCCAGCATTTT. Its protein product is CASSPTGGGNQPQHF.

The rearrangement uses TRBV4-3 and TRBJ2-1; D might be TRBD1 or TRBD2, each matching 5 bases. CDR3 length: 18 residues. The V end was cut by 0 bases, the J end by 7 bases, with 22 bases between. Germline V gene lookup returns CDR1 LGHNA and CDR2 YSLEER. CDR3 bases: TGCGCCAGCAGCCAAGAATTGCCGCTGGGCTATGAGGGGAATGAGCAGTTCTTC. Translating gives CASSQELPLGYEGNEQFF.

The chain has TRBV7-9 and TRBJ2-7; 10 bases are a match to TRBD2. V trimming: 4 bases; J trimming: 5 bases; junction bases outside the gene matches: 8. This CDR3 region has 15 residues. Germline V gene data show CDR1 as SEHNR and CDR2 as FQNEAQ (reference sequence). CDR3 coding DNA: TGTGCCAGCAGCTCCGAAGCGGGGGGGATCCACGAGCAGTACTTC. Translated, it gives CASSSEAGGIHEQYF.

This rearrangement joins TRBV6-2 or TRBV6-3 to TRBJ2-7; TRBD1 might be the D (5 bases). V was trimmed by 0 bases and J by 0 bases, leaving 6 bases between them. This CDR3 region has 14 residues. Germline CDR1 MNHEY, CDR2 SVGEGT. CDR3 in amino acids: CASSYSDNSYEQYF. Here the CDR3 DNA reads TGTGCCAGCAGTTACTCGGACAACTCCTACGAGCAGTACTTC.

For the CDR3, the DNA is TGTGCCAGCAGCCAAACTAGTAACGAGCAGTACTTC. Amino acid sequence: CASSQTSNEQYF. The chain couples TRBV3-1 (or the pseudogene TRBV3-2) to TRBJ2-7, with D possibly being TRBD2 (5 bases). V was cut by 2 bases and J by 5 bases, with 7 bases left in between. The CDR3 contains 12 residues. CDR1 LGHDT and CDR2 YNNKEL come from the germline V gene (reference sequence).

V usage is TRBV11-3 and J usage is TRBJ2-2; unclear D gene. The CDR3 consists of 18 residues. Per the germline V gene, CDR1 is SGHNT and CDR2 is YENEEA. Trimming took off 5 bases at V and 4 bases at J, with 23 bases between the two ends. CDR3 DNA sequence: TGTGCCAGCAGCCCTATTTCCGTCGGCGGACCCGCCACCGGGGAGCTGTTTTTT. This sequence encodes CASSPISVGGPATGELFF.

The chain has TRBV5-6 and TRBJ2-1; D is unclear. The CDR3 consists of 16 residues. Trimming stripped 0 bases from V and 6 bases from J, with 16 bases between. Germline CDR1 SGHDT, CDR2 YYEEEE. The DNA of the CDR3 is TGTGCCAGCAGCTTGGCTGACCCGATTGGGATCAATGAGCAGTTCTTC. Its translation: CASSLADPIGINEQFF.

This chain joins TRBV6-5 and TRBJ2-3; D is unresolved. In germline, CDR1 is MNHEY, CDR2 SVGAGI. Trimming removed 5 bases at V and 4 bases at J, with 10 bases between. The CDR3 runs to 13 residues. The CDR3: CASSSARPDTQYF. In DNA form, the CDR3 reads TGTGCCAGCAGTAGCGCAAGGCCAGATACGCAGTATTTT.

The CDR3 region has the DNA TGTGCCACCACCCCCGGAGCGGGGGGATACAATGAGCAGTTCTTC. Its translation: CATTPGAGGYNEQFF. V is TRBV24-1 and J is TRBJ2-1; 9 bases map to TRBD2. CDR1 is KGHDR, CDR2 SFDVKD, per germline. The CDR3 sequence is 15 residues long. After removal of 8 bases from V and 4 bases from J, the junction contained 8 bases not matched to a gene.